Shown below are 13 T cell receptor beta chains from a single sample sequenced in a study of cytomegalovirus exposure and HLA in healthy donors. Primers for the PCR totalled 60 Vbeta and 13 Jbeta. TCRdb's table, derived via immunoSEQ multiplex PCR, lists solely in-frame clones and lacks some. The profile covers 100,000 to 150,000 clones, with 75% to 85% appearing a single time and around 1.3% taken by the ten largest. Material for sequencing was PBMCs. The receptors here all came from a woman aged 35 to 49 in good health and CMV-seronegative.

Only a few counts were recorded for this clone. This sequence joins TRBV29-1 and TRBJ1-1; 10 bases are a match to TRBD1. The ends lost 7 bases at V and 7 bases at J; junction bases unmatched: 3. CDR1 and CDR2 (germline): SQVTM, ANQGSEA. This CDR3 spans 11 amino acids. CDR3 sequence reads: CSGRDRGEAFF. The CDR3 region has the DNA TGCAGCGGAAGGGACAGGGGTGAAGCTTTCTTT.

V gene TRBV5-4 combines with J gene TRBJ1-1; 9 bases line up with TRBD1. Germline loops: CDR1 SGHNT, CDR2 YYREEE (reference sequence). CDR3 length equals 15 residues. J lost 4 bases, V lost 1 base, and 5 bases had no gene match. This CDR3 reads CASSLPGTGTTEAFF. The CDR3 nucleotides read TGTGCCAGCAGCTTGCCCGGGACAGGGACCACTGAAGCTTTCTTT.

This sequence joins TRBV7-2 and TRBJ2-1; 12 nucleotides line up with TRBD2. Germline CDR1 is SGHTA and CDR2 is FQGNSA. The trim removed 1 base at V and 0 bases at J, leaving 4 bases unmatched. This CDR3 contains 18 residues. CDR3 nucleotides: TGTGCCAGCAGCTTAGGAGGACTAGCGGGGAGCTCCTACAATGAGCAGTTCTTC. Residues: CASSLGGLAGSSYNEQFF.

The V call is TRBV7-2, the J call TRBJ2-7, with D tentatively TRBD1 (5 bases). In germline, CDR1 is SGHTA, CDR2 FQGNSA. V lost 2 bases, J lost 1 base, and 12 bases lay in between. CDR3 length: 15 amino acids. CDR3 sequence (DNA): TGTGCCAGCAGCTTACTCTTTACAGGTTCCTACGAGCAGTACTTC. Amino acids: CASSLLFTGSYEQYF.

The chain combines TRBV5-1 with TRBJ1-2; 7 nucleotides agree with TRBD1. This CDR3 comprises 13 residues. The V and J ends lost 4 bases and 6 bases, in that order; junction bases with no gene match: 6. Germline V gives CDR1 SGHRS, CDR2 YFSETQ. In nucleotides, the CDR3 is TGCGCCAGCAGCCCCGACAGGGCGAATGGCTACACCTTC. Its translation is CASSPDRANGYTF.

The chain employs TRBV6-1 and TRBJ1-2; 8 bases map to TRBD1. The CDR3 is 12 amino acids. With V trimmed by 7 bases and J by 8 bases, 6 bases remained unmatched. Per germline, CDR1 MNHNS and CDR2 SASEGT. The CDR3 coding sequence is TGTGCCAGCACCCGGACAGGGAACGGCTACACCTTC. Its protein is CASTRTGNGYTF.

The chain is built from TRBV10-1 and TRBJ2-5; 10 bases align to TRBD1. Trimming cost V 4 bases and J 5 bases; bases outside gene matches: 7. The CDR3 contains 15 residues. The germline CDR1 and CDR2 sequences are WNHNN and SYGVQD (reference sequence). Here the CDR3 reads CASSGPGQGQETQYF. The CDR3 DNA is TGCGCCAGCAGTGGACCGGGACAGGGGCAGGAGACCCAGTACTTC.

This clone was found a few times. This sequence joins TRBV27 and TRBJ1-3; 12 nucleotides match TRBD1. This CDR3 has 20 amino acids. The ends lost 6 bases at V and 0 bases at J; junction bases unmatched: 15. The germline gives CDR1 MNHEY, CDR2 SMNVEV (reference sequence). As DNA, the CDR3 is TGTGCCAGCAGGAGAAAGACCGGGACAGGGGGCCGGAGCTCTGGAAACACCATATATTTT. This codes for CASRRKTGTGGRSSGNTIYF.

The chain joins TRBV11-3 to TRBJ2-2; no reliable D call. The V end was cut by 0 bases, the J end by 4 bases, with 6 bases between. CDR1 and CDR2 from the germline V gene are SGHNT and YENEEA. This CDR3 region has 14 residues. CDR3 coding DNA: TGTGCCAGCAGCTTAGATCAGATCACCGGGGAGCTGTTTTTT. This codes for CASSLDQITGELFF.

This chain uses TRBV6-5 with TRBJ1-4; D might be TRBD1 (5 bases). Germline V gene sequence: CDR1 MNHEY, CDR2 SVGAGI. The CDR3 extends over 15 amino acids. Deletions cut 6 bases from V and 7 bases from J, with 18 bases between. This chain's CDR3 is CASSSMGTELEKLFF. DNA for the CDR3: TGTGCCAGCAGCTCCATGGGGACTGAACTTGAAAAACTGTTTTTT.

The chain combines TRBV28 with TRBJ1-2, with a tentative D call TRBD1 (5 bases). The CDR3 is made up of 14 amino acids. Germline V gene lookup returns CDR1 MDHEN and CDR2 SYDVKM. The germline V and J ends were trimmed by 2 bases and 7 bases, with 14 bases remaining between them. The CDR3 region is CASSLGGAGLGYTF. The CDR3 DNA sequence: TGTGCCAGCAGTTTAGGGGGAGCGGGACTTGGCTACACCTTC.

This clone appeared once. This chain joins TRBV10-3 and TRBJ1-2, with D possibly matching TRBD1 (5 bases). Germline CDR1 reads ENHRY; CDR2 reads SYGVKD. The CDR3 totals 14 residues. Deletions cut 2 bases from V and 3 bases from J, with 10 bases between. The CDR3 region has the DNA TGTGCCATCAGTGAGGGAGGGACCGACTATGGCTACACCTTC. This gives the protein CAISEGGTDYGYTF.

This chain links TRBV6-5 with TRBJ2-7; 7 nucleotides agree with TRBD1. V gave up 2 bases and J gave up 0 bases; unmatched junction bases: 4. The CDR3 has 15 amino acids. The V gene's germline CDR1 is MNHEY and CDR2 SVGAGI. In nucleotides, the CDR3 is TGTGCCAGCAGTTACAGCTCAGGGGGCTCCTACGAGCAGTACTTC. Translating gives CASSYSSGGSYEQYF.